This T cell receptor (beta chain) was sequenced during a study of blood T cell repertoires in COVID-19. Produced via immunoSEQ multiplex PCR; TCRdb's table is partial and in-frame only. Of a few hundred thousand clones detected, 80% to 90% appear once; the ten largest clones hold 3.5% to 4%. This CDR3 comprises 17 residues. Sequencing was carried out using PBMCs or T cells enriched from blood (not recorded which). The receptor was isolated from a woman aged 40 to 49 with acute COVID-19. V gene TRBV21-1 combines with J gene TRBJ2-7; no check of the table's D call, TRBD1, against the DNA was made. TRBV21-1 is labeled a pseudogene. CDR3 amino acids: CASSNFTGGKPSYEQYF. CDR3 DNA: TGTGCCAGCAGCAATTTCACAGGGGGCAAACCTTCCTACGAGCAGTACTTC.